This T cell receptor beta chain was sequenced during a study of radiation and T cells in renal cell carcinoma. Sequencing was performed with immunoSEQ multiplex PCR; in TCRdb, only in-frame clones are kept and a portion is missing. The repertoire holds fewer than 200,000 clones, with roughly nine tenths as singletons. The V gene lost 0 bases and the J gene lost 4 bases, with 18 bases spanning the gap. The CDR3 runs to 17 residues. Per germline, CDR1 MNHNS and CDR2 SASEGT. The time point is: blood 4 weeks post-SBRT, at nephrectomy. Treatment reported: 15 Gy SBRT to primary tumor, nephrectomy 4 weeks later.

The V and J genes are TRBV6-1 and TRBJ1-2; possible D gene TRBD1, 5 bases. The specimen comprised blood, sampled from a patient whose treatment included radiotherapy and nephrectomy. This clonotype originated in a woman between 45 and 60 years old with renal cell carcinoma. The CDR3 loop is CASSEAPGLRLGYGYTF. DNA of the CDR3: TGTGCCAGCAGTGAAGCACCAGGGCTACGCCTTGGCTATGGCTACACCTTC.